This T cell receptor (beta chain) stems from a study of T cell responses to AZD1222 COVID-19 vaccine. Broader study findings: Increases in Spike-specific TCR breadth and depth were seen after two AZD1222 doses. The donors showed a predominance of white British ancestry and of females, with possible underestimation of clonal diversity. Repertoires in all cases were sampled only once the peak T cell response had passed.

TCRdb's table, derived via immunoSEQ multiplex PCR, lists solely in-frame clones and lacks some. The sample yields approximately 140,000 clones, about 91% seen once. Comment on this clone: The target antigen is unknown.

Second-dose intervals near 4 or 12 weeks were combined. The receptor was derived from an adult who received the AZD1222 COVID-19 vaccine. This specimen consisted of peripheral blood, obtained 28 days after the second AZD1222 dose.

The CDR3 nucleotides read TGCAGCGCACTGGACAGGGTGAACACTGAAGCTTTCTTT. Translated: CSALDRVNTEAFF. The chain couples TRBV29-1 to TRBJ1-1, with TRBD1 matching 8 bases. The V and J ends lost 7 bases and 0 bases, in that order; junction bases with no gene match: 4. This CDR3 is built from 13 residues. From germline, CDR1 is SQVTM and CDR2 ANQGSEA. The full variable domain, its missing parts supplied by reference TRBV29-1 and TRBJ1-1, is SAVISQKPSRDICQRGTSLTIQCQVDSQVTMMFWYRQQPGQSLTLIATANQGSEATYESGFVIDKFPISRPNLTFSTLTVSNMSPEDSSIYLCSALDRVNTEAFFGQGTRLTVV.